The rows below give T cell receptor beta chains drawn from one sample of a study of CD4 T cells in relation to SARS-CoV-2 and coronaviruses. Clones were read by immunoSEQ multiplex PCR, and TCRdb kept only the in-frame ones, dropping some. The data contain some 14,000 clones, approximately 73% of them singletons. These receptors lack a known antigen. Specimen: CD4+ T cells from PBMCs, cultured in vitro. The receptors derive from a human donor in good health. Each CDR3 is given with its conserved first and last residue. Each record gives: J gene, D gene, clone size, V gene, CDR3 DNA, CDR3 protein. The D gene is left open where the match is weak. Some rows mark clone size as missing; the rest say once, few, many or name a class of expanded clone.

TRBJ1-3,.,.,TRBV21-1,TGTGCCAGCGGCAGGGCGAGCTCTGGAAACACCATATATTTT,CASGRASSGNTIYF
TRBJ1-2,.,.,TRBV7-9,TGTGCCAGCAGCTACCCCAAGCATCCCTCGTATGGCTACACCTTC,CASSYPKHPSYGYTF
TRBJ2-7,.,.,TRBV7-2,TGTGCCAGCAGGGGTCTGGACAGCTACGAGCAGTACTTC,CASRGLDSYEQYF
TRBJ2-7,.,few,TRBV4-1,TGCGCCAGCAGCCCAGACCGGGACTCGGTGCCCTACGAGCAGTACTTC,CASSPDRDSVPYEQYF
TRBJ2-2,TRBD2,.,TRBV2,TGTGCCAGCAGATCCGGGACTACGACCGGGGAGCTGTTTTTT,CASRSGTTTGELFF
TRBJ2-7,.,few,TRBV28,TGTGCCAGCAGTTCTCTATACGAGCAGTACTTC,CASSSLYEQYF
TRBJ2-3,TRBD1,.,TRBV23-1,TGCGCCAGCACCCTTCAAGCATGGGGTGGACAGGGTAGCACAGATACGCAGTATTTT,CASTLQAWGGQGSTDTQYF
TRBJ1-1,TRBD1,.,TRBV18,TGTGCCAGCTCACCCCCCGGGACAGAGAACACTGAAGCTTTCTTT,CASSPPGTENTEAFF
TRBJ1-1,TRBD1,.,TRBV5-4,TGTGCCAGCAGCATACAGGGGGCTGGTACTGAAGCTTTCTTT,CASSIQGAGTEAFF
TRBJ2-2,.,.,TRBV7-9,TGTGCCAGCAGCTTACTGGCCAGCCGTTTCACCGGGGAGCTGTTTTTT,CASSLLASRFTGELFF
TRBJ2-1,.,.,TRBV19,TGTGCCAGTAGGCCCGAGAACAATTACAATGAGCAGTTCTTC,CASRPENNYNEQFF
TRBJ1-1,.,.,TRBV18,TGTGCCAGCTCACCACCCGGAGGAACAGAAACTGAAGCTTTCTTT,CASSPPGGTETEAFF
TRBJ2-3,TRBD2,.,TRBV20-1,TGCAGTGCTAGTCGGGCTAGCGGGGGTAGGAGGGATACGCAGTATTTT,CSASRASGGRRDTQYF
TRBJ2-7,.,.,TRBV7-9,TGTGCCAGCAGCTTTACTTCCCTTTCATACGAGCAGTACTTC,CASSFTSLSYEQYF
TRBJ1-3,.,.,TRBV3-1/TRBV3-2,TGTGCCAGCAGCCAATATCAGGACGGTTCTGGAAACACCATATATTTT,CASSQYQDGSGNTIYF
TRBJ2-2,TRBD1,.,TRBV15,TGTGCCACCAGCAGGGGGCCGCAGGGGGCGAGCGGGGAGCTGTTTTTT,CATSRGPQGASGELFF
TRBJ1-1,.,.,TRBV24-1,TGTGCCACCAGTGACCCAGACACTGAAGCTTTCTTT,CATSDPDTEAFF
TRBJ2-1,TRBD1,.,TRBV9,TGTGCCAGCAGCGTAACTGGGGGAGTACAGGGGGACGAGCAGTTCTTC,CASSVTGGVQGDEQFF
TRBJ2-2,TRBD2,.,TRBV7-6,TGTGCCAGCAGCTTATCGGGCCCCGGGGGGATCGGGGAGCTGTTTTTT,CASSLSGPGGIGELFF
TRBJ2-5,TRBD2,.,TRBV5-1,TGCGCCAGCAGCTTCCCGCGGGAGGGCCCTCGGGAGACCCAGTACTTC,CASSFPREGPRETQYF
TRBJ2-3,.,medium-sized,TRBV28,TGTGCCGGTGGCGCTAGCACAGATACGCAGTATTTT,CAGGASTDTQYF
TRBJ1-4,TRBD1,few,TRBV9,TGTGCCAGCAGCGTGGACAGGGGAGAAAATGAAAAACTGTTTTTT,CASSVDRGENEKLFF
TRBJ1-2,.,once,TRBV6-1,TGTGCCAGCAGTGAAGCTTCAGCAGGGTGGGACTATGGCTACACCTTC,CASSEASAGWDYGYTF
TRBJ1-1,.,.,TRBV7-9,TGTGCCAGCAGCCACGACGGCACTGAAGCTTTCTTT,CASSHDGTEAFF
TRBJ2-5,TRBD2,.,TRBV30,TGTGCCTGGAGTGGGGGGGAGGGCCGTTGGGAGACCCAGTACTTC,CAWSGGEGRWETQYF
TRBJ2-7,TRBD1,.,TRBV6-6,TGTGCCAGCAGTCCCGGACAGGGCTTTTCCTACGAGCAGTACTTC,CASSPGQGFSYEQYF
TRBJ1-5,TRBD1,.,TRBV30,TGTGCCTGGAGTACGACAGGGGGCAACAATCAGCCCCAGCATTTT,CAWSTTGGNNQPQHF
TRBJ2-2,.,.,TRBV5-1,TGCGCCAGCAGCACCTCGTGGGACACCAACACCGGGGAGCTGTTTTTT,CASSTSWDTNTGELFF
TRBJ1-5,.,.,TRBV3-1/TRBV3-2,TGTGCCAGCAGCCAAGGTTCCGGAAATCAGCCCCAGCATTTT,CASSQGSGNQPQHF
TRBJ1-1,.,.,TRBV5-1,TGCGCCAGCAGCTTGGACGGACAGAACACTGAAGCTTTCTTT,CASSLDGQNTEAFF
TRBJ1-6,.,.,TRBV14,TGTGCCAGCAGCCAAGGGGACCGGCGTTTGTCACCCCTCCACTTT,CASSQGDRRLSPLHF
TRBJ2-5,TRBD2,.,TRBV7-3,TGTGCCAGCAGCTTAACGCCGACTAGCGGGAGAGAGACCCAGTACTTC,CASSLTPTSGRETQYF
TRBJ1-1,TRBD1,.,TRBV12-3/TRBV12-4,TGTGCCAGCATCTCGCAGGGGGCCATTGAAGCTTTCTTT,CASISQGAIEAFF
TRBJ2-1,.,few,TRBV3-1/TRBV3-2,TGTGCCAGCAGCCAATCGGGGAGTGAGCAGTTCTTC,CASSQSGSEQFF
TRBJ1-2,.,few,TRBV25-1,TGTGCCAGCAGCACGGTGGAGGGGAACTATGGCTACACCTTC,CASSTVEGNYGYTF
TRBJ2-2,TRBD2,.,TRBV6-5,TGTGCCACCCTAGCGGGAGTTGCGAACACCGGGGAGCTGTTTTTT,CATLAGVANTGELFF
TRBJ2-7,.,.,TRBV2,TGTGCCAGCAGGACAGCTTACGAGCAGTACTTC,CASRTAYEQYF
TRBJ1-5,.,once,TRBV30,TGTGCCTGGAGTGGCCTGGCGGGGGCTGGGCAGCCCCAGCATTTT,CAWSGLAGAGQPQHF
TRBJ1-4,.,.,TRBV30,TGTGCCTGGGGCCGGCGAACAACTAATGAAAAACTGTTTTTT,CAWGRRTTNEKLFF
TRBJ2-1,TRBD2,once,TRBV25-1,TGTGCCAGCAGTGGTAGCGGGAGGGAAGGGAATGAGCAGTTCTTC,CASSGSGREGNEQFF
TRBJ1-3,.,.,TRBV10-3,TGTGCCATCAGTGAACAGGGTCTTGGAAACACCATATATTTT,CAISEQGLGNTIYF
TRBJ2-7,.,.,TRBV28,TGTGCCAGCAGTTTACAAGGGGACGACGAGCAGTACTTC,CASSLQGDDEQYF
TRBJ1-1,.,.,TRBV3-1/TRBV3-2,TGTGCCAGCAGCCAATATAGTGCAGTTGGGGCTTTCTTT,CASSQYSAVGAFF
TRBJ1-5,.,.,TRBV19,TGTGCCAGTAGTATCGGGTTTACTCAGCCCCAGCATTTT,CASSIGFTQPQHF
TRBJ1-1,.,.,TRBV14,TGTGCCAGCAGCCAAGATCCCAGGCTCATGAACACTGAAGCTTTCTTT,CASSQDPRLMNTEAFF
TRBJ1-4,TRBD1,once,TRBV10-2,TGCGCCAGCAGTGAGCCGGGGACAGGGGGAAAACTGTTTTTT,CASSEPGTGGKLFF
TRBJ2-3,TRBD1,few,TRBV29-1,TGCAGCGTTCGCCGGGACAGGACAGATACGCAGTATTTT,CSVRRDRTDTQYF
TRBJ2-1,TRBD1,.,TRBV10-2,TGCGCCAGCACCTTACAGGGGGCTGGATCGTACAATGAGCAGTTCTTC,CASTLQGAGSYNEQFF
TRBJ1-5,.,few,TRBV19,TGTGCCAGTAGTCGGGCCTATAGCAATCAGCCCCAGCATTTT,CASSRAYSNQPQHF
TRBJ1-3,.,.,TRBV9,TGTGCCAGCAGCGTAGATGGGAAAGTTAACTCTGGAAACACCATATATTTT,CASSVDGKVNSGNTIYF
TRBJ2-7,.,.,TRBV7-2,TGTGCCAGCAGCTTGACAAGCTCCTACGAGCAGTACTTC,CASSLTSSYEQYF
TRBJ1-5,.,.,TRBV7-2,TGTGCCAGCAGCTTAGAACAGGGCAATCAGCCCCAGCATTTT,CASSLEQGNQPQHF
TRBJ2-7,.,once,TRBV19,TGTGCCAGTAGTATAAGCGATTCCTACGAGCAGTACTTC,CASSISDSYEQYF
TRBJ2-1,TRBD2,few,TRBV9,TGTGCCAGCACCGAGGGACTAGCGGGTTACAATGAGCAGTTCTTC,CASTEGLAGYNEQFF
TRBJ2-7,.,.,TRBV5-1,TGCGCCAGCAGCACAGGGACAACAGACTCCTACGAGCAGTACTTC,CASSTGTTDSYEQYF
TRBJ2-2,TRBD2,.,TRBV7-3,TGTGCCAGCAGCTTAATTGGTTTAGGGAGGGCCGGCGGGGAGCTGTTTTTT,CASSLIGLGRAGGELFF
TRBJ1-1,TRBD1,.,TRBV15,TGTGCCACCAGCAGAGGACAGGGACGGTTCCTATTGAACACTGAAGCTTTCTTT,CATSRGQGRFLLNTEAFF
TRBJ1-5,.,.,TRBV3-1/TRBV3-2,TGTGCCAGCAGCCAAGATGGTGTTAGCAATCAGCCCCAGCATTTT,CASSQDGVSNQPQHF
TRBJ2-1,.,few,TRBV7-8,TGTGCCAGCAGCTTAGCGAATAATGAGCAGTTCTTC,CASSLANNEQFF